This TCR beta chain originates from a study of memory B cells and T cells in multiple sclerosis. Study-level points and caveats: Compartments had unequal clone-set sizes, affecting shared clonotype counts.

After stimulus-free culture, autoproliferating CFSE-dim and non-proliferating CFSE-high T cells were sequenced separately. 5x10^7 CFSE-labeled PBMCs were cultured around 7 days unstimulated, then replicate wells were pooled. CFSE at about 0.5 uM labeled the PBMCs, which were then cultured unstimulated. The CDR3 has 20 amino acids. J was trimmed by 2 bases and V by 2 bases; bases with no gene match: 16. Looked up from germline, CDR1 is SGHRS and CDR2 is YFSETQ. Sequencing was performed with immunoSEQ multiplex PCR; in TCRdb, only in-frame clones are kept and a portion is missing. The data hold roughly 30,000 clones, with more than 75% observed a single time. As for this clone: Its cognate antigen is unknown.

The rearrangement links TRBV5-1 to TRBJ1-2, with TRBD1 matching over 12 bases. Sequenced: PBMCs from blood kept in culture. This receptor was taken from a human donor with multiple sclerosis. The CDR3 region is CASSFRSLNYGTGGNYGYTF. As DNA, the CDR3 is TGCGCCAGCAGCTTCCGTTCCCTAAATTACGGGACAGGGGGCAACTATGGCTACACCTTC. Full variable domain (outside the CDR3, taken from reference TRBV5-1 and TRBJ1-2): KAGVTQTPRYLIKTRGQQVTLSCSPISGHRSVSWYQQTPGQGLQFLFEYFSETQRNKGNFPGRFSGRQFSNSRSEMNVSTLELGDSALYLCASSFRSLNYGTGGNYGYTFGSGTRLTVV.